This T cell receptor (beta chain) was recovered during a study of CD8 T cells in Susac syndrome. Each multiple sclerosis control was a treatment-naive patient with relapsing-remitting disease that was either stable or active. TEMRA cells were enriched by FACS, and CD4+ and CD8+ T cells were negatively isolated. Notes on this clonotype: Its antigen is still unknown.

General study points: In its TCR sequencing and HLA analysis, the study acknowledged that the number of individuals was relatively small.

With random hexamers, reverse transcription was performed on about 0.5 to 1 ug of RNA. Across 54 Vbeta and 13 Jbeta, immunoSEQ multiplex PCR amplified TCR beta CDR3. One entry per CDR3 protein, called by TCRdb with MiXCR from the immunoSEQ multiplex PCR reads. The sample has about 440,000 distinct CDR3 sequences; 75% to 90% are singletons. Sequencing used CD8+ T cells from PBMCs. The source is a human donor with multiple sclerosis.

DNA of the CDR3: TGTGCCAGCAGCTCTGGCCCCGCCGAGGGGGTTGGCTACACCTTC. It is translated as CASSSGPAEGVGYTF. The rearrangement joins TRBV5-4 to TRBJ1-2; D might be TRBD1 (6 bases). This CDR3 has 15 residues. Trimming took 3 bases from V and 7 from J, leaving 19 bases between them. Looked up from germline, CDR1 is SGHNT and CDR2 is YYREEE (reference sequence).